Following are 30 T cell receptor beta chains from one sample sequenced in a study of cytomegalovirus exposure and HLA in healthy donors. Researchers ran the PCR with 60 Vbeta and 13 Jbeta primers. Clones were sequenced by immunoSEQ multiplex PCR, and TCRdb holds only the in-frame ones, with some missing. The sample contains under 200,000 clones, about 68% of which appear only once. Sequenced sample: PBMCs. These receptors were collected from a female donor in good health and CMV-seronegative.

V and J are TRBV30 and TRBJ1-2; D is undetermined. V lost 0 bases and J lost 7, with 18 bases in between. CDR3 length: 15 residues. The germline CDR1 and CDR2 sequences are GTSNPN and SVGIG (reference sequence). As DNA, the CDR3 is TGTGCCTGGAGTGTACGTGGACGGGGAAGGCCTGGCTACACCTTC. Translated, it gives CAWSVRGRGRPGYTF.

The chain links TRBV4-3 to TRBJ2-7, with a weak D call TRBD2 (6 bases). V lost 3 bases to trimming and J lost 4 bases, with 13 bases between them. The CDR3 sequence is 14 residues long. Germline V lookup: CDR1 LGHNA, CDR2 YSLEER. The CDR3 reads CASSQGVREYEQYF. CDR3 coding DNA: TGCGCCAGCAGCCAGGGTGTACGGGAGTACGAGCAGTACTTC.

The chain recombines TRBV10-3 with TRBJ2-3; D may be TRBD2 (6 bases). V gave up 6 bases and J gave up 1 base, with 17 bases separating them. Germline CDR1 and CDR2: ENHRY and SYGVKD. The CDR3 covers 16 residues. CDR3 region: CAIRSLGGLRTDTQYF. Written as DNA, the CDR3 is TGTGCCATCAGGAGTCTGGGGGGACTCCGCACAGATACGCAGTATTTT.

The V and J genes are TRBV7-2 and TRBJ2-2, with TRBD2 identical over 14 bases. Germline values: CDR1 SGHTA, CDR2 FQGNSA. Trimming took 6 bases from V and 5 from J; bases not matched to a gene: 8. The CDR3 loop spans 17 amino acids. DNA of the CDR3: TGTGCCAGCAGTCGGGGACTAGCGGGAGTTGGGACCGGGGAGCTGTTTTTT. Translating gives CASSRGLAGVGTGELFF.

The chain couples TRBV4-3 to TRBJ1-5, with D hard to call. Trimming shortened V by 1 base and J by 6 bases, and 10 bases separated the two germline ends. The germline V gene encodes CDR1 LGHNA and CDR2 YSLEER. The CDR3 runs to 14 residues. The CDR3 protein is CASSQVSGSQPQHF. CDR3 nucleotides: TGCGCCAGCAGCCAAGTTTCTGGCTCTCAGCCCCAGCATTTT.

The J gene is TRBJ1-4, the V gene TRBV19; D ambiguous. The germline gives CDR1 LNHDA, CDR2 SQIVND (reference sequence). The CDR3 runs to 18 residues. The V and J ends lost 1 base and 3 bases respectively, with 18 bases between them. DNA of the CDR3: TGTGCCAGTAGTATAGGGTTGCGGGGAAGTAAGGCTAATGAAAAACTGTTTTTT. This gives the protein CASSIGLRGSKANEKLFF.

This chain joins TRBV7-9 and TRBJ1-1; D may be TRBD1 (5 bases). Trimming took off 3 bases at V and 1 base at J, with 9 bases between the two ends. The CDR3 spans 14 residues. Germline loops: CDR1 SEHNR, CDR2 FQNEAQ (reference sequence). This CDR3 reads CASSLDTPNTEAFF. For the CDR3, the DNA is TGTGCCAGCAGCTTGGACACACCGAACACTGAAGCTTTCTTT.

V and J are TRBV7-9 and TRBJ2-7; TRBD1 matches at 10 bases. The CDR3 is made up of 15 amino acids. Trimming took 4 bases from V and 0 from J; bases not matched to a gene: 3. CDR1 and CDR2 from the germline V gene are SEHNR and FQNEAQ (reference sequence). CDR3 bases: TGTGCCAGCAGCTGGGGGACAGGGGCCTCCTACGAGCAGTACTTC. It is translated as CASSWGTGASYEQYF.

The rearrangement links TRBV27 to TRBJ2-7; 10 positions agree with TRBD2. Germline CDR1 reads MNHEY; CDR2 reads SMNVEV (reference sequence). The junction had 7 bases not matched to a gene; V was cut back by 10 bases and J by 4 bases. The CDR3 totals 13 residues. The CDR3 DNA follows: TGTGCCACCGCGCTAGCGGGAGTGTACGAGCAGTACTTC. Encoded protein: CATALAGVYEQYF.

The CDR3 sequence: CASSGLTGNEQYF. CDR3 bases: TGTGCCAGTAGCGGACTGACAGGGAACGAGCAGTACTTC. The gene calls are TRBV19 and TRBJ2-7, with 7 bases identical to TRBD1. The CDR3 covers 13 residues. Trimming removed 6 bases from V and 5 bases from J; junction bases left unmatched: 7. The germline V gene encodes CDR1 LNHDA and CDR2 SQIVND (reference sequence). Variable domain in full (rest from reference TRBV19 and TRBJ2-7): DGGITQSPKYLFRKEGQNVTLSCEQNLNHDAMYWYRQDPGQGLRLIYYSQIVNDFQKGDIAEGYSVSREKKESFPLTVTSAQKNPTAFYLCASSGLTGNEQYFGPGTRLTVT.

The chain combines TRBV11-3 with TRBJ2-7; maybe TRBD1 (5 bases). CDR3 length: 14 residues. Germline V CDR1 and CDR2: SGHNT, YENEEA. V dropped 1 base and J dropped 2 bases, with 9 bases sitting between them. The CDR3 DNA follows: TGTGCCAGCAGCTTAGGAGCAGGGCCCTACGAGCAGTACTTC. Translating gives CASSLGAGPYEQYF.

As DNA, the CDR3 is TGCGCCAGCAGCGCCCAAGCGGGAGTTGTTGAGACCCAGTACTTC. It is translated as CASSAQAGVVETQYF. The chain joins TRBV5-1 to TRBJ2-5; 8 bases align to TRBD2. The germline V gene encodes CDR1 SGHRS and CDR2 YFSETQ. The CDR3 runs to 15 residues. J lost 5 bases, V lost 4 bases, and 10 bases had no gene match.

Written as DNA, the CDR3 is TGTGCCAGCAGTGAATGGGGAGGGTTTTGGGCCCGAGTGGAGACCCAGTACTTC. Its protein product is CASSEWGGFWARVETQYF. This rearrangement joins TRBV25-1 to TRBJ2-5, with 7 bases that match TRBD2. V was pared by 1 base and J by 5 bases, with 16 bases of the junction left unmatched. Germline CDR1 reads MGHDK; CDR2 reads SYGVNS. The CDR3 loop spans 18 amino acids. The full variable domain, rest sourced from reference TRBV25-1 and TRBJ2-5, is EADIYQTPRYLVIGTGKKITLECSQTMGHDKMYWYQQDPGMELHLIHYSYGVNSTEKGDLSSESTVSRIRTEHFPLTLESARPSHTSQYLCASSEWGGFWARVETQYFGPGTRLLVL.

This chain links TRBV4-1 with TRBJ2-1; 7 nucleotides align to TRBD2. J gave up 1 base and V 4 bases, and 4 bases lay outside the gene matches. Germline V gives CDR1 MGHRA, CDR2 YSYEKL. This CDR3 is built from 15 residues. The CDR3 loop is CASSPTGGSYNEQFF. CDR3 DNA sequence: TGCGCCAGCAGCCCCACGGGGGGATCCTACAATGAGCAGTTCTTC.

The chain combines TRBV27 with TRBJ2-3; TRBD2 agrees at 11 bases. V trimming: 5 bases; J trimming: 7 bases; junction bases outside the gene matches: 11. This CDR3 has 16 amino acids. Per germline, CDR1 MNHEY and CDR2 SMNVEV (reference sequence). The CDR3 sequence: CASSPTGTSGSNTQYF. The CDR3 DNA sequence: TGTGCCAGCAGTCCGACCGGGACTAGCGGTTCGAATACGCAGTATTTT.

The rearrangement uses TRBV29-1 and TRBJ1-2; D gene ambiguous. The CDR3 is 11 residues long. Germline V gene data show CDR1 as SQVTM and CDR2 as ANQGSEA. Trimming removed 7 bases at V and 0 bases at J, with 6 bases between. For the CDR3, the DNA is TGCAGCGCCGAGGCTAACTATGGCTACACCTTC. It yields the protein CSAEANYGYTF.

This chain uses TRBV10-3 with TRBJ2-3; D may be TRBD2 (6 bases). The CDR3 has 15 amino acids. Trimming shortened V by 11 bases and J by 2 bases, and 20 bases separated the two germline ends. Germline V gene sequence: CDR1 ENHRY, CDR2 SYGVKD. In DNA form, the CDR3 reads TGTGCCCTAAGCCGGGACTCTCTCCCCACAGATACGCAGTATTTT. This gives the protein CALSRDSLPTDTQYF.

This clone was seen a few times. The chain has TRBV27 and TRBJ1-4; no definite D call. The V gene's germline CDR1 is MNHEY and CDR2 SMNVEV (reference sequence). Trimming took off 3 bases at V and 10 bases at J, with 12 bases between the two ends. The CDR3 is made up of 13 amino acids. CDR3 DNA: TGTGCCAGCAGTTTTGCATACAGCGGAAAACTGTTTTTT. This gives the protein CASSFAYSGKLFF.

The chain links TRBV4-2 to TRBJ2-3; 10 bases map to TRBD2. Germline values: CDR1 LGHNA, CDR2 YNFKEQ. The V segment lost 7 bases and the J segment 2 bases; nucleotides outside the gene matches: 9. CDR3 size: 16 residues. CDR3 loop: CASKALAGEVTDTQYF. The CDR3 coding sequence is TGTGCCAGCAAAGCCCTAGCGGGAGAAGTCACAGATACGCAGTATTTT.

CDR3 DNA: TGTGCCAGTAGTATAGGCGGGGCTCGCACCGGGGAGCTGTTTTTT. Its protein product is CASSIGGARTGELFF. The V call is TRBV19, the J call TRBJ2-2; tentatively, D is TRBD2 (6 bases). Germline V gene data show CDR1 as LNHDA and CDR2 as SQIVND (reference sequence). The ends were cut back, 1 base at V and 4 bases at J, with 10 bases in the middle. This CDR3 spans 15 amino acids.

The count of this clone is one. The chain couples TRBV6-1 to TRBJ2-3, with 8 bases fitting TRBD1. The V segment lost 2 bases and the J segment 0 bases; nucleotides outside the gene matches: 4. CDR3 length: 16 residues. Looked up from germline, CDR1 is MNHNS and CDR2 is SASEGT. CDR3: CASSELQGGSTDTQYF. The CDR3 DNA reads as TGTGCCAGCAGTGAACTACAGGGGGGTAGCACAGATACGCAGTATTTT.

The chain carries TRBV9 and TRBJ2-2; a weak D match, TRBD1 (6 bases). Between the trimmed V and J ends, which lost 3 bases and 0 bases, there was a span of 9 bases. Germline loops: CDR1 SGDLS, CDR2 YYNGEE. The CDR3 is 15 residues long. CDR3 nucleotides: TGTGCCAGCAGCGGGACAGCCGCGAACACCGGGGAGCTGTTTTTT. Its translation: CASSGTAANTGELFF. Looking up the rest from reference TRBV9 and TRBJ2-2 gives the full variable domain: DSGVTQTPKHLITATGQRVTLRCSPRSGDLSVYWYQQSLDQGLQFLIQYYNGEERAKGNILERFSAQQFPDLHSELNLSSLELGDSALYFCASSGTAANTGELFFGEGSRLTVL.

The rearrangement joins TRBV11-2 to TRBJ2-5; 7 nucleotides agree with TRBD1. Germline V gene data show CDR1 as SGHAT and CDR2 as FQNNGV. The J segment lost 1 base and the V segment lost 5 bases, leaving 4 bases of the junction unmatched. The CDR3 has 14 amino acids. The CDR3 loop is CASSDDRAQETQYF. The CDR3 DNA is TGTGCCAGCAGCGACGACAGGGCCCAAGAGACCCAGTACTTC.

This rearrangement joins TRBV30 to TRBJ2-5; the match to TRBD1 covers 8 bases. The J call may not be correct, given that the DNA end is closer to TRBJ2-7. This CDR3 has 12 residues. CDR1 is GTSNPN, CDR2 SVGIG, per germline (reference sequence). CDR3 DNA sequence: TGTGCCTCCCGACAGGGGCCCTACGAGCAGTACTTC. Translated: CASRQGPYEQYF.

The J gene is TRBJ1-1, the V gene TRBV13, with 10 positions matching TRBD1. This CDR3 comprises 14 residues. Germline V lookup: CDR1 PRHDT, CDR2 FYEKMQ (reference sequence). The trim removed 3 bases at V and 5 bases at J, leaving 3 bases unmatched. CDR3 coding DNA: TGTGCCAGCAGCTTCGACAGGGGGCGAACTGAAGCTTTCTTT. Translating it yields CASSFDRGRTEAFF.

The V call is TRBV15, the J call TRBJ2-7; TRBD2 aligns across 10 bases. The ends lost 4 bases at V and 2 bases at J; junction bases unmatched: 11. The CDR3 sequence is 17 residues long. CDR1 and CDR2 (germline): LNHNV, YYDKDF (reference sequence). CDR3 sequence (DNA): TGTGCCACCAGCATTGGAGGCCTAGCGGGGGCCACCTACGAGCAGTACTTC. This translates into CATSIGGLAGATYEQYF.

CDR3 DNA: TGTGCCAGCAGCTTAACCCGCGGGTCGTATCAGCCCCAGCATTTT. It yields the protein CASSLTRGSYQPQHF. The gene calls are TRBV7-9 and TRBJ1-5, with D uncertain. V was pared by 2 bases and J by 5 bases, with 13 bases between. Germline values: CDR1 SEHNR, CDR2 FQNEAQ (reference sequence). The CDR3 has 15 amino acids.

This rearrangement joins TRBV5-4 to TRBJ1-5; 9 positions agree with TRBD1. Germline-derived CDR1 and CDR2 are SGHNT and YYREEE (reference sequence). V lost 4 bases, J lost 6 bases, and 14 bases stayed unmatched. CDR3 length: 17 residues. This CDR3 is CASSLTFGQGPSQPQHF. The CDR3 bases are TGTGCCAGCAGCCTAACTTTCGGACAGGGGCCCAGTCAGCCCCAGCATTTT.

The chain links TRBV5-1 to TRBJ2-7; 9 bases map to TRBD2. The J segment lost 7 bases and the V segment lost 0 bases, leaving 8 bases of the junction unmatched. Germline V gene lookup returns CDR1 SGHRS and CDR2 YFSETQ. The CDR3 runs to 15 residues. As DNA, the CDR3 is TGCGCCAGCAGCTTGGGATTAGCGGGAGCGGGGGAGCAGTACTTC. Translated: CASSLGLAGAGEQYF.

V and J are TRBV4-1 and TRBJ2-7, with D possibly TRBD1 on 5 matching bases. The CDR3 spans 13 residues. The germline V gene encodes CDR1 MGHRA and CDR2 YSYEKL. The V end lost 3 bases, the J end lost 2 bases, and 8 bases lay between the germline ends. The CDR3 DNA follows: TGCGCCAGCAGCCAGATACAGGCCTACGAGCAGTACTTC. Translating gives CASSQIQAYEQYF.